This T cell receptor (beta chain) is drawn from a study of vaccination effects on CD4 cells after COVID-19. The V gene's germline CDR1 is KGHSH and CDR2 LQKENI. V lost 6 bases and J 6 bases, leaving 14 bases between the germline ends. CDR3 length equals 13 residues. Notes on the study in general: Marked clonal contraction of infection- and vaccine-induced clones was seen late after vaccination. Sampling in the study covered few convalescent patients and included no early post-infection timepoints.

TCRdb's table, derived via immunoSEQ multiplex PCR, lists solely in-frame clones and lacks some. The sample shows around 68,000 clones, 80% of them seen only once. Using viral peptide pools, the ViraFEST assay grew out antigen-specific CD4+ T cells prior to sequencing. Upon completion of roughly ten days in culture, CD4+ T cells were isolated. Vaccine recipients lacked prior SARS-CoV-2 infection and had negative nucleocapsid antibodies. Each well held 1.5 million to 2 million PBMC cultured with approximately 9.7 ug/ml peptides and about 10 IU/ml IL-2. Note on this clone: Its antigen is as yet unknown.

The J gene is TRBJ1-1, the V gene TRBV18; D is unresolved. Material: CD4+ T cells from PBMCs cultured with SARS-CoV-2 spike peptides, obtained before COVID-19 vaccination. This clonotype was sampled from a human donor who received a COVID-19 vaccine. CDR3 amino acids: CASSGLELSEAFF. CDR3 nucleotides: TGTGCCAGCTCCGGACTGGAGTTGTCTGAAGCTTTCTTT.